The source of this T cell receptor beta chain is a study of blood T cell repertoires in COVID-19. Overall study context: PBMCs, B-cell-depleted T cells, or T cells provided the cDNA or gDNA that made up the material.

Germline V lookup: CDR1 SGHNT, CDR2 YYREEE (reference sequence). The CDR3 extends over 16 amino acids. Losses at the gene ends were 4 bases for V and 7 bases for J; bases not matched to a gene: 10. This table comes from immunoSEQ multiplex PCR, and its TCRdb copy is limited to in-frame clones, with some not included. The data show fewer than 200,000 clones, 78% seen once. This TCR was recovered from a woman in her forties or fifties who had recovered from COVID-19. Sequenced input: PBMCs or T cells enriched from blood (not recorded which). The chain has TRBV5-4 and TRBJ2-3, with 12 bases matching TRBD1. This chain's CDR3 is CASSPAGQGALNTQYF. The CDR3 nucleotides are TGTGCCAGCAGCCCGGCGGGACAGGGGGCTTTAAATACGCAGTATTTT.